A single sample is the source of the 13 T cell receptor beta chains below, sequenced in a study of T-cell memory formation after mild COVID-19. MiXCR, run by TCRdb on the 5' RACE reads, gives a single entry per CDR3 protein. The sample gives around 50,000 distinct CDR3 sequences, roughly a quarter of which show up once; about 45% is in the top ten. Sequenced sample: PBMCs or a T cell subset sorted from them (not recorded which). The receptors come from a man younger than 35 who had mild COVID-19 (a few samples of this study predate the infection). Cell type and time point are not known.

The rearrangement joins TRBV27 to TRBJ1-1; TRBD1 might be the D (5 bases). V lost 3 bases and J lost 4, with 12 bases in between. Germline-derived CDR1 and CDR2 are MNHEY and SMNVEV (reference sequence). The CDR3 is made up of 14 amino acids. CDR3 sequence reads: CASSLGGSGTEAFF. CDR3 DNA: TGTGCCAGCAGTTTGGGGGGGTCGGGCACTGAAGCTTTCTTT.

This chain connects TRBV5-1 to TRBJ2-2; D tentatively reads TRBD1 or TRBD2 (5 bases each). Trimming pared 0 bases from V and 0 bases from J, leaving 15 bases between. The germline V gene encodes CDR1 SGHRS and CDR2 YFSETQ. This CDR3 comprises 18 residues. CDR3 DNA sequence: TGCGCCAGCAGCTTGGGGCCCAGGTTGGGGGCGAACACCGGGGAGCTGTTTTTT. It encodes CASSLGPRLGANTGELFF.

This clonotype has only a few counts. The chain joins TRBV12-3 or TRBV12-4 to TRBJ2-2; D ambiguous. The CDR3 loop spans 15 amino acids. The V gene lost 7 bases and the J gene lost 0 bases, with 12 bases spanning the gap. The CDR3, as DNA: TGTGCCAGCACCGAACTACGCGCGAACACCGGGGAGCTGTTTTTT. Translating gives CASTELRANTGELFF.

This sequence joins TRBV6-6 and TRBJ1-5; D ambiguous. V was shortened by 0 bases and J by 6 bases, with 9 bases between the two germline ends. Germline CDR1 is MNHNY and CDR2 is SVGAGI (reference sequence). The CDR3 loop spans 14 amino acids. Here the CDR3 DNA reads TGTGCCAGCAGTTACTCAGTTCTCAGTCAGCCCCAGCATTTT. It is translated as CASSYSVLSQPQHF.

This sequence joins TRBV6-5 and TRBJ2-1, with D unresolved. CDR3 length: 13 residues. The germline V gene encodes CDR1 MNHEY and CDR2 SVGAGI. Trimming stripped 5 bases from V and 6 bases from J, with 11 bases between. The CDR3 DNA sequence: TGTGCCAGCAGTATCTCCACTATCAATGAGCAGTTCTTC. It yields the protein CASSISTINEQFF.

This chain uses TRBV29-1 with TRBJ1-2; the D gene is possibly TRBD1 (6 bases). Trimming stripped 7 bases from V and 5 bases from J, with 17 bases between. The CDR3 is 13 residues long. CDR1 is SQVTM and CDR2 is ANQGSEA in the germline V gene. The CDR3 loop reads CSAGLDQGYGYTF. CDR3 nucleotides: TGCAGCGCGGGCCTCGACCAGGGGTATGGCTACACCTTC.

This clonotype occurred a few times. This sequence joins TRBV6-2 or TRBV6-3 and TRBJ1-1, with TRBD1 as a possible D gene (6 bases). V was pared by 7 bases and J by 1 base, with 16 bases between. Germline assignment: CDR1 MNHEY and CDR2 SVGEGT. The CDR3 spans 15 residues. CDR3 protein: CASNQRGHPNTEAFF. Written as DNA, the CDR3 is TGTGCCAGCAACCAAAGGGGACATCCGAACACTGAAGCTTTCTTT.

This clonotype has only one observation. The CDR3 does not close with the conserved phenylalanine or tryptophan, likely indicating a read error. The DNA is omitted, as the CDR3 cannot be located on it reliably, and the CDR3 follows TCRdb's listing. The V and J genes are TRBV6-2 or TRBV6-3 and TRBJ2-1. From germline, CDR1 is MNHEY and CDR2 SVGEGT. Counting both end residues, the CDR3 totals 10 amino acids. CDR3 in amino acids: CASSYILSPV.

The rearrangement links TRBV6-2 or TRBV6-3 to TRBJ2-3; TRBD1 matches at 12 bases. Germline loops: CDR1 MNHEY, CDR2 SVGEGT. The CDR3 sequence is 15 residues long. V lost 5 bases, J lost 4 bases, and 4 bases stayed unmatched. CDR3 residues: CASSRGQGASDTQYF. The CDR3 DNA sequence: TGTGCCAGCAGTAGGGGACAGGGGGCCTCAGATACGCAGTATTTT.

This clonotype showed up just once. The rearrangement uses TRBV27 and TRBJ2-2; D gene uncertain. The germline V and J ends were trimmed by 3 bases and 6 bases, with 5 bases remaining between them. Germline V gene lookup returns CDR1 MNHEY and CDR2 SMNVEV (reference sequence). The CDR3 contains 12 residues. This CDR3 is CASSFGAGELFF. The CDR3 region has the DNA TGTGCCAGCAGTTTTGGGGCCGGGGAGCTGTTTTTT.

The chain carries TRBV4-3 and TRBJ2-7, with D maybe TRBD2 (6 bases). Trimming took 0 bases from V and 4 from J, leaving 13 bases between them. The CDR3 totals 15 residues. Germline CDR1 reads LGHNA; CDR2 reads YSLEER. CDR3 DNA: TGCGCCAGCAGCCAAGATCCGGGTCGGGGGTACGAGCAGTACTTC. It specifies CASSQDPGRGYEQYF.

J is TRBJ2-3 and V is TRBV29-1, with D possibly TRBD2 on 6 matching bases. The germline V gene encodes CDR1 SQVTM and CDR2 ANQGSEA. The CDR3 is 14 residues long. The V end lost 3 bases, the J end lost 4 bases, and 14 bases lay between the germline ends. In DNA form, the CDR3 reads TGCAGCGTTGAGGGGGGTCAGTTGGCAGATACGCAGTATTTT. It encodes CSVEGGQLADTQYF.

This chain uses TRBV12-3 or TRBV12-4 with TRBJ1-5; D call uncertain. The CDR3 spans 14 residues. Trimming took off 6 bases at V and 4 bases at J, with 13 bases between the two ends. The CDR3 DNA is TGTGCCAGCAGGGGTGGGATATTTAATCAGCCCCAGCATTTT. It encodes CASRGGIFNQPQHF.